These T cell receptor beta chains were read from a single sample in a study of T cell repertoires in ileal Crohn's disease. TCRdb's copy holds only in-frame clones and misses some; the assay was immunoSEQ multiplex PCR. Among approximately 5,000 clones listed, nearly 85% were seen once. Specimen: ileal tissue. These receptor sequences come from an adult with Crohn's disease. Both conserved end residues are part of each CDR3. A D gene is named only where the DNA matches it firmly. Rows may omit the clone size; those that give it use once, few, many or a size class.

TRBJ1-5	TRBV5-8	.	.	CASSFGLISNQPQHF	TGTGCCAGCAGCTTCGGCCTGATTAGCAATCAGCCCCAGCATTTT
TRBJ1-1	TRBV9	.	.	CASSVLDSTEAFF	TGTGCCAGCAGCGTACTGGACTCCACTGAAGCTTTCTTT
TRBJ2-7	TRBV4-1	TRBD1	.	CASSQAPDRRYEQYF	TGCGCCAGCAGCCAAGCCCCGGACAGGCGGTACGAGCAGTACTTC
TRBJ2-3	TRBV27	TRBD1	once	CASSHLGTASTDTQYF	TGTGCCAGCAGTCACCTCGGGACAGCAAGCACAGATACGCAGTATTTT
TRBJ2-1	TRBV7-9	TRBD2	.	CASSLKLAGANEQFF	TGTGCCAGCAGCTTAAAACTAGCGGGAGCCAATGAGCAGTTCTTC
TRBJ2-2	TRBV6-1	.	once	CASSSRTETGELFF	TGTGCCAGCAGTTCCCGGACTGAGACCGGGGAGCTGTTTTTT
TRBJ2-7	TRBV27	TRBD2	.	CASPRAGDPSPYEQYF	TGTGCCAGCCCTCGAGCGGGAGACCCCTCTCCCTACGAGCAGTACTTC
TRBJ1-4	TRBV19	.	.	CASNPRDGAINEKLFF	TGTGCCAGTAATCCCCGGGACGGAGCGATTAATGAAAAACTGTTTTTT
TRBJ2-7	TRBV9	.	.	CASSLRRRGHLAYEQYF	TGTGCCAGCAGCCTCCGGAGGAGGGGGCATCTGGCCTACGAGCAGTACTTC
TRBJ2-2	TRBV7-9	.	once	CASSFPAAGELFF	TGTGCCAGCAGCTTTCCGGCCGCCGGGGAGCTGTTTTTT
TRBJ2-7	TRBV28	.	once	CASGNQQGNEQYF	TGTGCCAGCGGAAATCAACAGGGTAACGAGCAGTACTTC
TRBJ2-7	TRBV15	.	.	CATSRGGLPYEQYF	TGTGCCACCAGCAGAGGAGGGCTACCCTACGAGCAGTACTTC
TRBJ2-3	TRBV9	TRBD2	.	CASSPRTSGKTDTQYF	TGTGCCAGCAGCCCCCGGACTAGCGGGAAGACAGATACGCAGTATTTT
TRBJ2-1	TRBV13	.	.	CASSFRLGGGSYNEQFF	TGTGCCAGCAGCTTCCGCCTAGGGGGAGGCTCCTACAATGAGCAGTTCTTC
TRBJ2-1	TRBV7-2	TRBD1	.	CASSQPPGGGYNEQFF	TGTGCCAGCAGCCAACCTCCAGGGGGCGGGTACAATGAGCAGTTCTTC
TRBJ1-1	TRBV6-5	TRBD1	.	CASSSPFQGDTEAFF	TGTGCCAGCAGTTCCCCCTTCCAGGGGGACACTGAAGCTTTCTTT
TRBJ2-1	TRBV7-6	.	few	CASSLEDRQGNEQFF	TGTGCCAGCAGCTTAGAGGACAGACAAGGGAATGAGCAGTTCTTC